These 6 T cell receptor beta chains were sequenced from one sample in a study of RUNX1 and TCR beta rearrangement in T-cell leukemia. The sequenced amplicons covered TCR beta DJ as well as VDJ rearrangements. TCRdb reprocessed the PCR reads with MiXCR, giving one entry per CDR3 protein. The sample contains roughly 770 distinct CDR3 sequences, roughly 29% of which appear only once. The source material was blood. These receptors all stem from a male donor with T-cell acute lymphoblastic leukemia.

This clonotype is labeled as large. This chain connects TRBV5-4 to TRBJ2-1; 9 positions agree with TRBD2. After removal of 1 base from V and 10 bases from J, the junction contained 12 bases not matched to a gene. Germline CDR1 reads SGHNT; CDR2 reads YYREEE (reference sequence). CDR3 length equals 16 residues. For the CDR3, the DNA is TGTGCCAGCAGCTTGAGTGGTAGCGGGAGTTTTCGCGAGCAGTTCTTC. It translates to CASSLSGSGSFREQFF. The full variable domain, rest sourced from reference TRBV5-4 and TRBJ2-1, is ETGVTQSPTHLIKTRGQQVTLRCSSQSGHNTVSWYQQALGQGPQFIFQYYREEENGRGNFPPRFSGLQFPNYSSELNVNALELDDSALYLCASSLSGSGSFREQFFGPGTRLTVL.

V usage is TRBV27 and J usage is TRBJ1-3, with a tentative D call TRBD1 (6 bases). CDR1 is MNHEY and CDR2 is SMNVEV in the germline V gene (reference sequence). The CDR3 contains 16 residues. V was pared by 7 bases and J by 4 bases, with 20 bases between. In DNA form, the CDR3 reads TGTGCCAGCAAATCTCACAGGGAGAGAAACGGAAACACCATATATTTT. It is translated as CASKSHRERNGNTIYF.

The chain combines TRBV6-1 with TRBJ1-1; D is perhaps TRBD1 (5 bases). The CDR3 runs 11 residues. V lost 6 bases and J lost 7, with 9 bases in between. CDR1 MNHNS and CDR2 SASEGT come from the germline V gene. CDR3 in amino acids: CASSFGGEAFF. CDR3 in DNA: TGTGCCAGCAGCTTTGGGGGTGAAGCTTTCTTT.

V gene TRBV5-4 combines with J gene TRBJ2-7; 9 bases are shared with TRBD1. V was pared by 3 bases and J by 3 bases, with 7 bases of the junction left unmatched. The CDR3 totals 15 residues. The germline V gene has CDR1 SGHNT and CDR2 YYREEE (reference sequence). This CDR3 is CASSSGTGSFYEQYF. The CDR3 nucleotides read TGTGCCAGCAGCTCCGGGACAGGGTCATTCTACGAGCAGTACTTC.

This clonotype was seen only a few times. This sequence joins TRBV9 and TRBJ2-2, with unresolved D. V shed 2 bases and J shed 7 bases, with 12 bases lying between them. This CDR3 has 14 amino acids. Germline CDR1 SGDLS, CDR2 YYNGEE. As DNA, the CDR3 is TGTGCCAGCAGCGTCCGAGAGCTAGACGGGGAGCTGTTTTTT. It is translated as CASSVRELDGELFF.

This clonotype rates as large. The chain is built from TRBV19 and TRBJ1-5; TRBD1 agrees at 8 bases. This CDR3 has 16 amino acids. Germline V CDR1 and CDR2: LNHDA, SQIVND (reference sequence). V was pared by 2 bases and J by 4 bases, with 7 bases of the junction left unmatched. For the CDR3, the DNA is TGTGCCAGTAGTATATACCCGGACAGGGTGAATCAGCCCCAGCATTTT. Protein: CASSIYPDRVNQPQHF. Combining the CDR3 with reference TRBV19 and TRBJ1-5 gives the whole variable domain DGGITQSPKYLFRKEGQNVTLSCEQNLNHDAMYWYRQDPGQGLRLIYYSQIVNDFQKGDIAEGYSVSREKKESFPLTVTSAQKNPTAFYLCASSIYPDRVNQPQHFGDGTRLSIL.